This TCR beta chain was captured by sequencing in a study of blood T cell repertoires in COVID-19. Study in general: Donors in the United States, Italy and Spain gave samples during acute or convalescent COVID-19.

The V gene's germline CDR1 is LNHDA and CDR2 SQIVND (reference sequence). V was clipped by 3 bases and J by 8 bases; unmatched bases: 6. The CDR3 extends over 16 amino acids. Some clones are missing from TCRdb's copy, which holds only in-frame ones; the method was immunoSEQ multiplex PCR. The table lists a few hundred thousand clones, around 80% of them singletons. The V call is TRBV19, the J call TRBJ2-1; 14 nucleotides match TRBD2. Sequencing was carried out using peripheral blood. This receptor was identified in a man under 40 with active or convalescent COVID-19. For the CDR3, the DNA is TGTGCCAGTAGTATCCGGACTAGCGGGAGGAGCCATGAGCAGTTCTTC. Its translation is CASSIRTSGRSHEQFF.